This T cell receptor beta chain stems from a study of blood T cells in healthy people across ages. Overall study findings and caveats: Older individuals had lower TCR beta diversity per million T cells (the decline was roughly linear).

Note on this clonotype: As yet, its antigen is unknown.

For the second PCR, which ran for about 6 to 11 cycles, a sample-barcoded 5' primer and a J-beta primer mix were used. From the 5' RACE reads, TCRdb called clonotypes with MiXCR, one entry per CDR3 protein. The sample contains over 700,000 distinct CDR3 sequences, just under 25% of which appear only once. The CDR3 is made up of 15 amino acids. Germline V gene data show CDR1 as SGHTA and CDR2 as FQGNSA. Trimming took 3 bases from V and 3 from J, leaving 15 bases between them. These data were also reused for a study on T cells of mothers and their children. That investigation notes: Sequencing got over 8.5 million TCR beta CDR3 reads from each mother and around 3.1 million from each child. Related pairs of mothers and children showed slightly higher, non-significant overlap versus unrelated pairs.

Sequencing was done on a sample of blood. This receptor was taken from a boy aged 10-17 years in good health. The chain couples TRBV7-2 to TRBJ2-7; tentatively, D is TRBD1 (5 bases). The CDR3 bases are TGTGCCAGCAGCTTTAAGACGGACATCAACTACGAGCAGTACTTC. Translating it yields CASSFKTDINYEQYF.